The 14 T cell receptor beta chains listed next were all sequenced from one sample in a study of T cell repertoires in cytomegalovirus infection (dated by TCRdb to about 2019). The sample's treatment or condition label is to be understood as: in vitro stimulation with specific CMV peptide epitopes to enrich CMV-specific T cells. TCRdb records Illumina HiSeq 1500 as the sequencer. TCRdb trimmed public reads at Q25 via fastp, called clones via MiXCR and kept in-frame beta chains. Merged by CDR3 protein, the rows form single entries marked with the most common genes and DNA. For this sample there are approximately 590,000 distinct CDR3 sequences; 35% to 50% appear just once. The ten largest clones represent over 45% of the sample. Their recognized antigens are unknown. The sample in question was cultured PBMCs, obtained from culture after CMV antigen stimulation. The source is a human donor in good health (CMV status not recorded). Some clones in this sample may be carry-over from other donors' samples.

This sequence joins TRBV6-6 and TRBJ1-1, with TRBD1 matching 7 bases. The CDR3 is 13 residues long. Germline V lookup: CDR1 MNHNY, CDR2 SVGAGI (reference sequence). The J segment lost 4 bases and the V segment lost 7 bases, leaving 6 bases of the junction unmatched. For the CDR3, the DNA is TGTGCCAGCATAGCAGGGGGGGTCACTGAAGCTTTCTTT. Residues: CASIAGGVTEAFF.

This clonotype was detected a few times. The CDR3 sequence is CASSMGLAGDLQYF. The CDR3 coding sequence is TGTGCCAGCAGCATGGGACTAGCGGGAGATTTGCAGTACTTC. The rearrangement links TRBV11-2 to TRBJ2-7; TRBD2 matches 14 bases. V trimming: 5 bases; J trimming: 9 bases; junction bases outside the gene matches: 6. The CDR3 sequence is 14 residues long. Germline-derived CDR1 and CDR2 are SGHAT and FQNNGV. Full variable domain (rest looked up from reference TRBV11-2 and TRBJ2-7): EAGVAQSPRYKIIEKRQSVAFWCNPISGHATLYWYQQILGQGPKLLIQFQNNGVVDDSQLPKDRFSAERLKGVDSTLKIQPAKLEDSAVYLCASSMGLAGDLQYFGPGTRLTVT.

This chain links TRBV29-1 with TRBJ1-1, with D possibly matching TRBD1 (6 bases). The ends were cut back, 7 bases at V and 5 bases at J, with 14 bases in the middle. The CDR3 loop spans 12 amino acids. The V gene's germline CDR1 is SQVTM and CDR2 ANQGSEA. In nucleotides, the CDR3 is TGCAGCGCCCAACCGAGGGGGACTGAAGCTTTCTTT. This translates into CSAQPRGTEAFF. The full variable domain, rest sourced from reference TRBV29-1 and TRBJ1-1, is SAVISQKPSRDICQRGTSLTIQCQVDSQVTMMFWYRQQPGQSLTLIATANQGSEATYESGFVIDKFPISRPNLTFSTLTVSNMSPEDSSIYLCSAQPRGTEAFFGQGTRLTVV.

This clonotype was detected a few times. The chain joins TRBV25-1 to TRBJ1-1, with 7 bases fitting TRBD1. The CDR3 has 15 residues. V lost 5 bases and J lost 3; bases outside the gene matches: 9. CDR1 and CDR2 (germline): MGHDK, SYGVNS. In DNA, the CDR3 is TGTGCCAGCAGTACCCGGGGAGGGGGCTACACTGAAGCTTTCTTT. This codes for CASSTRGGGYTEAFF.

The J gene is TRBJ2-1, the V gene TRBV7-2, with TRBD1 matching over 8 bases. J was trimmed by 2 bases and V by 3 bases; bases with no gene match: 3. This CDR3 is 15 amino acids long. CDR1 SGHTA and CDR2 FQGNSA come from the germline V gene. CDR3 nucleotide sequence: TGTGCCAGCAGCTTGGACAGGGCGGCCTACAATGAGCAGTTCTTC. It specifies CASSLDRAAYNEQFF.

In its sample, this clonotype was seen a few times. The CDR3 region is CASSMSPAPDTQYF. CDR3 DNA: TGTGCCAGTAGTATGTCCCCAGCACCGGATACGCAGTATTTT. This chain uses TRBV19 with TRBJ2-3; no clear D. CDR3 size: 14 residues. CDR1 and CDR2 from the germline V gene are LNHDA and SQIVND (reference sequence). The ends were cut back, 3 bases at V and 6 bases at J, with 13 bases in the middle.

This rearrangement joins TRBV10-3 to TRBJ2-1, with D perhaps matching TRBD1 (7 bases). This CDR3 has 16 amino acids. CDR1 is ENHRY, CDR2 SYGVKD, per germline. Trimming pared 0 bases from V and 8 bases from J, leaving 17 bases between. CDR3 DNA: TGTGCCATCAGTGAGTCAGTTGGAGGGGGCAACGATGAGCAGTTCTTC. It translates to CAISESVGGGNDEQFF.

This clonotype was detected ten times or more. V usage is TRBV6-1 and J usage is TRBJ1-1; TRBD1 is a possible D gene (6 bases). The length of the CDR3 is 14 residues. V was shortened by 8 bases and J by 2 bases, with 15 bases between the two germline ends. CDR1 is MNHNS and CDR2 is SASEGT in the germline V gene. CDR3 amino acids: CASLGGIANTEAFF. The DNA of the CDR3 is TGTGCCAGCTTGGGGGGCATAGCAAACACTGAAGCTTTCTTT.

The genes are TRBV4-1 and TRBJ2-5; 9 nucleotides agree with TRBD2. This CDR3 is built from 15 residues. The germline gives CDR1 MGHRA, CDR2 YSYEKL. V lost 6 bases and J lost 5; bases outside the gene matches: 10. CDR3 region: CASRRVAGELETQYF. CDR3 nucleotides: TGCGCCAGCAGAAGGGTAGCGGGAGAGTTGGAGACCCAGTACTTC.

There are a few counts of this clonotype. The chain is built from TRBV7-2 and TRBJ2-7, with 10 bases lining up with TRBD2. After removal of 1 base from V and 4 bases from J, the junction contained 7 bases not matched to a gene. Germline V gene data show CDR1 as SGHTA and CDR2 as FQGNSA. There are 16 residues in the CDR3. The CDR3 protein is CASSLGGAGGTYEQYF. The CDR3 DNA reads TGTGCCAGCAGCTTAGGAGGAGCGGGAGGGACTTACGAGCAGTACTTC.

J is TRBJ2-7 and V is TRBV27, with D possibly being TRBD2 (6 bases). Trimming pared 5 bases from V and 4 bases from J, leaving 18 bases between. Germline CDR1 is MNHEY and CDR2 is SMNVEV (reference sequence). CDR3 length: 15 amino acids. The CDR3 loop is CASSILPGGRYEQYF. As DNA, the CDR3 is TGTGCCAGCAGTATCCTCCCCGGGGGTAGGTACGAGCAGTACTTC.

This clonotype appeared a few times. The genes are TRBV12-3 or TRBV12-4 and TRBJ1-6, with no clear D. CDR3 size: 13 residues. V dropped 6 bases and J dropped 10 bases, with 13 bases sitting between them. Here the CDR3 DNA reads TGTGCCAGCAGCCTTACGGATTGGTCACCCCTCCACTTT. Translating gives CASSLTDWSPLHF.

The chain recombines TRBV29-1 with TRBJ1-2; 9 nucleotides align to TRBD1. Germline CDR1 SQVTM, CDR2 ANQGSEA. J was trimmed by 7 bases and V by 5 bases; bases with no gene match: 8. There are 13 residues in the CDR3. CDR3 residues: CSVRQGDWSGYTF. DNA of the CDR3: TGCAGCGTTCGACAGGGGGATTGGAGTGGCTACACCTTC.

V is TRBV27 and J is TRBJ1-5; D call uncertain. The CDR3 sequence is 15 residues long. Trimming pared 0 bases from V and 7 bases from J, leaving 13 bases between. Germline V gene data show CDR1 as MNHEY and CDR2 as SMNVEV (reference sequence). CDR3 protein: CASSLSREIGQPQHF. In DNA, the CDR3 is TGTGCCAGCAGTTTATCTCGGGAGATAGGGCAGCCCCAGCATTTT.